One and the same sample provided the 17 T cell receptor beta chains below, sequenced in a study of cytomegalovirus exposure and HLA in healthy donors. Primers for the PCR totalled 60 Vbeta and 13 Jbeta. The method was immunoSEQ multiplex PCR; TCRdb's version includes in-frame clones alone and lacks a portion of them. The sample holds 90,000 to 120,000 clones; roughly 83% are singletons and the top ten take approximately 3.7%. The sequenced sample was PBMCs. Receptor source: a female donor in good health and CMV-seropositive.

CDR3 region: CASTLSRSTDTQYF. As DNA, the CDR3 is TGTGCCAGTACCCTATCGAGGAGCACAGATACGCAGTATTTT. The rearrangement joins TRBV19 to TRBJ2-3; unclear D gene. Trimming took 7 bases from V and 0 from J, leaving 11 bases between them. Germline loops: CDR1 LNHDA, CDR2 SQIVND (reference sequence). This CDR3 contains 14 residues. Using reference TRBV19 and TRBJ2-3 for the parts outside the CDR3, the full variable domain is DGGITQSPKYLFRKEGQNVTLSCEQNLNHDAMYWYRQDPGQGLRLIYYSQIVNDFQKGDIAEGYSVSREKKESFPLTVTSAQKNPTAFYLCASTLSRSTDTQYFGPGTRLTVL.

The chain is built from TRBV7-8 and TRBJ1-4; a weak D match, TRBD1 (5 bases). There are 16 residues in the CDR3. The V end lost 5 bases, the J end lost 4 bases, and 17 bases lay between the germline ends. CDR1 and CDR2 from the germline V gene are SGHVS and FQNEAQ. The CDR3 nucleotides are TGTGCCAGCAGCCCGGGTCGGGGGACCCGTAATGAAAAACTGTTTTTT. This translates into CASSPGRGTRNEKLFF.

This clone turned up a few times. The chain combines TRBV6-4 with TRBJ2-1; 9 bases map to TRBD1. The V and J ends lost 5 bases and 8 bases, in that order; junction bases with no gene match: 7. This CDR3 comprises 14 residues. Per the germline V gene, CDR1 is MRHNA and CDR2 is SNTAGT. CDR3 DNA sequence: TGTGCCAGCAGTCAGGGACAGGGAGGAGATGAGCAGTTCTTC. It specifies CASSQGQGGDEQFF.

The V and J genes are TRBV6-5 and TRBJ1-4; D is unresolved. The CDR3 has 15 amino acids. The germline V and J ends were trimmed by 8 bases and 0 bases, with 13 bases remaining between them. The V gene's germline CDR1 is MNHEY and CDR2 SVGAGI. This CDR3 is CASRPSGATNEKLFF. The CDR3 nucleotides read TGTGCCAGCCGACCGTCAGGCGCAACTAATGAAAAACTGTTTTTT.

The chain recombines TRBV5-6 with TRBJ1-3; D possibly corresponds to TRBD1 (5 bases). Germline assignment: CDR1 SGHDT and CDR2 YYEEEE. V lost 2 bases to trimming and J lost 3 bases, with 12 bases between them. The CDR3 length is 15 residues. CDR3 nucleotide sequence: TGTGCCAGCAGCTTACAGGTTCTACGTGGAAACACCATATATTTT. The encoded protein is CASSLQVLRGNTIYF.

The chain uses TRBV4-2 and TRBJ1-1; D not resolved. Trimming left V 4 bases short and J 3 bases short, with 12 bases between. CDR1 and CDR2 (germline): LGHNA, YNFKEQ. This CDR3 has 14 amino acids. CDR3 nucleotide sequence: TGTGCCAGCAGCCGAGGTAATGAGTACACTGAAGCTTTCTTT. Its protein product is CASSRGNEYTEAFF.

In regard to this clone: Distinct nucleotide sequences in the sample also encode this CDR3. The rearrangement links TRBV11-2 to TRBJ2-7; TRBD2 might be the D (6 bases). Trimming left V 0 bases short and J 4 bases short, with 7 bases between. The CDR3 sequence is 13 residues long. From germline, CDR1 is SGHAT and CDR2 FQNNGV. The CDR3 protein is CASSLDRGYEQYF. The CDR3 DNA follows: TGTGCCAGCAGCTTAGATCGGGGGTACGAGCAGTACTTC.

This rearrangement joins TRBV30 to TRBJ2-5; 8 bases map to TRBD1. This CDR3 has 15 residues. From germline, CDR1 is GTSNPN and CDR2 SVGIG (reference sequence). The junction had 12 bases not matched to a gene; V was cut back by 4 bases and J by 5 bases. The CDR3 region is CAWNPGQGTGETQYF. DNA for the CDR3: TGTGCCTGGAACCCCGGACAGGGCACCGGGGAGACCCAGTACTTC.

This clone was seen only a few times. The rearrangement links TRBV18 to TRBJ2-5; 10 nucleotides agree with TRBD1. The DNA end is a closer match to TRBJ2-7, so the J assignment may be wrong. The length of the CDR3 is 16 residues. The germline CDR1 and CDR2 sequences are KGHSH and LQKENI. DNA of the CDR3: TGTGCCAGCTCACCACGCCGGGACAGGGGAGGTAGCGAGCAGTACTTC. Translating it yields CASSPRRDRGGSEQYF.

V is TRBV2 and J is TRBJ2-1; 7 nucleotides line up with TRBD2. There are 12 residues in the CDR3. With V trimmed by 6 bases and J by 8 bases, 4 bases remained unmatched. CDR1 is SNHLY, CDR2 FYNNEI, per germline. The CDR3 bases are TGTGCCAGCAGGACTCGGGGGGATGAGCAGTTCTTC. Translation: CASRTRGDEQFF.

V usage is TRBV7-8 and J usage is TRBJ2-3; 11 bases are a match to TRBD2. Per germline, CDR1 SGHVS and CDR2 FQNEAQ. V shed 4 bases and J 4 bases; nucleotides not matched to a gene: 4. The CDR3 consists of 15 residues. CDR3 DNA sequence: TGTGCCAGCAGCTCCTTGACTAGCGGGGCAGATACGCAGTATTTT. Protein sequence: CASSSLTSGADTQYF.

V is TRBV9 and J is TRBJ2-2; D might be TRBD2 (5 bases). This CDR3 is built from 14 residues. V dropped 7 bases and J dropped 4 bases, with 14 bases sitting between them. The germline V gene encodes CDR1 SGDLS and CDR2 YYNGEE. The DNA for the CDR3 is TGTGCCAGCGGGAGTGGGCCTGCCACCGGGGAGCTGTTTTTT. Translation gives CASGSGPATGELFF.

This clone was detected a few times. The genes are TRBV5-6 and TRBJ2-5; unclear D gene. The CDR3 extends over 13 amino acids. Germline CDR1 and CDR2: SGHDT and YYEEEE. Between the trimmed V and J ends, which lost 0 bases and 4 bases, there was a span of 7 bases. This CDR3 reads CASSLVAGETQYF. Here the CDR3 DNA reads TGTGCCAGCAGCTTGGTGGCTGGAGAGACCCAGTACTTC.

The chain carries TRBV7-2 and TRBJ2-3; D may be TRBD2 (5 bases). Trimming pared 2 bases from V and 0 bases from J, leaving 15 bases between. This CDR3 is built from 17 residues. CDR1 and CDR2 (germline): SGHTA, FQGNSA. The CDR3 nucleotides read TGTGCCAGCAGCTTAAATGGGAGATACCCTAGCACAGATACGCAGTATTTT. Translation: CASSLNGRYPSTDTQYF.

This chain uses TRBV14 with TRBJ1-4; weak D call: TRBD1 (5 bases). The germline V and J ends were trimmed by 1 base and 4 bases, with 10 bases remaining between them. Per the germline V gene, CDR1 is SGHDN and CDR2 is FVKESK. The CDR3 loop spans 15 amino acids. As DNA, the CDR3 is TGTGCCAGCAGCCAAGGGGCCAGGGTTAATGAAAAACTGTTTTTT. It yields the protein CASSQGARVNEKLFF.

This chain connects TRBV5-1 to TRBJ2-5; D uncertain. Germline V gene lookup returns CDR1 SGHRS and CDR2 YFSETQ. V was clipped by 0 bases and J by 1 base, with 10 bases between them. The CDR3 covers 15 residues. The CDR3 DNA reads as TGCGCCAGCAGCTTGGTTGGTAGCATCCAAGAGACCCAGTACTTC. Translated: CASSLVGSIQETQYF.

CDR3 bases: TGTGCCAGTACTTGGGAGGGCAATCAGCCCCAGCATTTT. Protein sequence: CASTWEGNQPQHF. The J gene is TRBJ1-5, the V gene TRBV19; D is undetermined. The CDR3 sequence is 13 residues long. The germline V gene encodes CDR1 LNHDA and CDR2 SQIVND (reference sequence). V lost 7 bases to trimming and J lost 2 bases, with 9 bases between them.